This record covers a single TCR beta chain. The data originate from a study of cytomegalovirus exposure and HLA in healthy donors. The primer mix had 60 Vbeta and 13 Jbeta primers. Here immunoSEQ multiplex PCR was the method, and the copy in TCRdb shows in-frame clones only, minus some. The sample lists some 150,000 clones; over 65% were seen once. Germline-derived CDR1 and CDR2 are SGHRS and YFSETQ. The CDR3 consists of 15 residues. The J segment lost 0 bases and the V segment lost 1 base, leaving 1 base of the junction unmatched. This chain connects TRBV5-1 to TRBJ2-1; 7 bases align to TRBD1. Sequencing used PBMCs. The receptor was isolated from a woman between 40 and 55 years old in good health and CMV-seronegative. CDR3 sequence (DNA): TGCGCCAGCAGCTTGCGGGACAGCTCCTACAATGAGCAGTTCTTC. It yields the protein CASSLRDSSYNEQFF.